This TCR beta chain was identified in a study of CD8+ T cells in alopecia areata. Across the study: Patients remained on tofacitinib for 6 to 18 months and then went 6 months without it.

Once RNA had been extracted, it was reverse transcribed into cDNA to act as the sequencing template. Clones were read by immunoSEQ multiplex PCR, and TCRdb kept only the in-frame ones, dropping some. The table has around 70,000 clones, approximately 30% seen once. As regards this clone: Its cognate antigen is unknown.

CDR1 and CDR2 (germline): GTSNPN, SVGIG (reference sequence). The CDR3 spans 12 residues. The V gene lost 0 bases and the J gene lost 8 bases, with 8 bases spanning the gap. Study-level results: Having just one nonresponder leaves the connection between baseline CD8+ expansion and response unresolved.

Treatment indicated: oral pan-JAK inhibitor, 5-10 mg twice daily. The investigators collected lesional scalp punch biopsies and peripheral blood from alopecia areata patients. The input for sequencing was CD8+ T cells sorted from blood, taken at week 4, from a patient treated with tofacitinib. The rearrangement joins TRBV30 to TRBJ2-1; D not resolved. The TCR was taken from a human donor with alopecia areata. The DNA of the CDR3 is TGTGCCTGGAGTGTACATTTGTATGAGCAGTTCTTC. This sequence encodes CAWSVHLYEQFF.